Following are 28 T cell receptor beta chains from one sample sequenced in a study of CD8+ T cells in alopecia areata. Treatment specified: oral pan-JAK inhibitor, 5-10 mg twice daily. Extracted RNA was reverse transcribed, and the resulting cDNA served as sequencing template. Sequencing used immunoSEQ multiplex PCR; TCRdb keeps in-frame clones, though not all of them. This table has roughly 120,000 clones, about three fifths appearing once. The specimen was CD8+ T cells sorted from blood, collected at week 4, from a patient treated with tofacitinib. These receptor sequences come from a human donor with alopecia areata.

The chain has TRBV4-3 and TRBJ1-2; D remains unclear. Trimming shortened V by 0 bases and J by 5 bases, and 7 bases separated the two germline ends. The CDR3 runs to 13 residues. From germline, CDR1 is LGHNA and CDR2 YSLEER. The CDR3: CASSQEGGYGYTF. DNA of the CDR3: TGCGCCAGCAGCCAAGAGGGAGGGTATGGCTACACCTTC.

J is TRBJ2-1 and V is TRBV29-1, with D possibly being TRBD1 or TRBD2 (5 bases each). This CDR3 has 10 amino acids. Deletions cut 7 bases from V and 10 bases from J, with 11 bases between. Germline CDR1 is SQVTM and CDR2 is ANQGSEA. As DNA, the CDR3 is TGCAGCGGGGGGATGGCAGAGCAGTTCTTC. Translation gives CSGGMAEQFF.

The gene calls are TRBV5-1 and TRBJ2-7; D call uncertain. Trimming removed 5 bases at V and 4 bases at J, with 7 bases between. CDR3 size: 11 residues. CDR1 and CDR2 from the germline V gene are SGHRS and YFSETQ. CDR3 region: CASRWSYEQYF. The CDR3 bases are TGCGCCAGCAGGTGGAGTTACGAGCAGTACTTC.

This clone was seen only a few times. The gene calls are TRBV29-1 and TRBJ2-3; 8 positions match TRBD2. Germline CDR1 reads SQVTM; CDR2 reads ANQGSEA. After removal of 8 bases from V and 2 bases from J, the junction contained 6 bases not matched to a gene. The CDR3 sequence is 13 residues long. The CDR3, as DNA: TGCAGCATTAGCGGGGACCCCACAGATACGCAGTATTTT. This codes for CSISGDPTDTQYF.

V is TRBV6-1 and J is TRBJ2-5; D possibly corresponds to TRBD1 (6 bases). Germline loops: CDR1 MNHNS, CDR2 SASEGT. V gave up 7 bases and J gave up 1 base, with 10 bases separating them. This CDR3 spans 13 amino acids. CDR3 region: CASIQGIQETQYF. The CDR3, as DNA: TGTGCCAGCATCCAGGGGATCCAAGAGACCCAGTACTTC.

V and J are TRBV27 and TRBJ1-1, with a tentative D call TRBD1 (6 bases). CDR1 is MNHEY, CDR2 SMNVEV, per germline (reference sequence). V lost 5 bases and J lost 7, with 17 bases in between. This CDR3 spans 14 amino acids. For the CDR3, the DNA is TGTGCCAGCAGTCGTATCGGGGGCGGAGATGAAGCTTTCTTT. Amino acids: CASSRIGGGDEAFF.

DNA of the CDR3: TGTGCCAGCAGCTTAAGTTATCAGCCCCAGCATTTT. Residues: CASSLSYQPQHF. The chain combines TRBV7-2 with TRBJ1-5; D is ambiguous. V dropped 2 bases and J dropped 5 bases, with 4 bases sitting between them. Germline V gene lookup returns CDR1 SGHTA and CDR2 FQGNSA. The CDR3 consists of 12 residues. The full variable domain, in which reference TRBV7-2 and TRBJ1-5 provide the parts outside the CDR3, is GAGVSQSPSNKVTEKGKDVELRCDPISGHTALYWYRQSLGQGLEFLIYFQGNSAPDKSGLPSDRFSAERTGGSVSTLTIQRTQQEDSAVYLCASSLSYQPQHFGDGTRLSIL.

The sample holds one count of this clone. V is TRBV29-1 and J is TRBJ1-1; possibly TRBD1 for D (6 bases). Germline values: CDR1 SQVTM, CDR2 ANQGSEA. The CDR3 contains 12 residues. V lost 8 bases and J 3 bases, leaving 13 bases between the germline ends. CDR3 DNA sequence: TGCAGCACACTGAACAGGGACACTGAAGCTTTCTTT. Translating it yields CSTLNRDTEAFF.

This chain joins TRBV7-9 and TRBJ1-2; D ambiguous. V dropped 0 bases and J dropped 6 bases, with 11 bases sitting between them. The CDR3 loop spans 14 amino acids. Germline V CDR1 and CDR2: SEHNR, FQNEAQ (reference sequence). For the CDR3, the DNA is TGTGCCAGCAGCTTAGCTGATCCGCAGGATGGCTACACCTTC. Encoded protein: CASSLADPQDGYTF.

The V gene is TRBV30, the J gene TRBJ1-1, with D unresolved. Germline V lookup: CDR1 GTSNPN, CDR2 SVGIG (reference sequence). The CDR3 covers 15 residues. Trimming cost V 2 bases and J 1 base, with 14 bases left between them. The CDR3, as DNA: TGTGCCTGGAGTACTCCCTGGTCCGGGAACACTGAAGCTTTCTTT. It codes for CAWSTPWSGNTEAFF.

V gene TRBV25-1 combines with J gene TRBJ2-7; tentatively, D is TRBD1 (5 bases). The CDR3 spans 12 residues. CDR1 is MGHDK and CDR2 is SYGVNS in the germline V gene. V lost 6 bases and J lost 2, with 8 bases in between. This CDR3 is CASRQGTYEQYF. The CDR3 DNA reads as TGTGCCAGCAGGCAGGGAACCTACGAGCAGTACTTC.

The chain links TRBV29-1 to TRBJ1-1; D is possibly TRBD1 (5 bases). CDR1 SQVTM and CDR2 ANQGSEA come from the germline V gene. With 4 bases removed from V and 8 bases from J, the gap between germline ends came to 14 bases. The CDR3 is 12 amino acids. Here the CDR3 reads CSVVWQGGEAFF. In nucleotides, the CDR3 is TGCAGCGTTGTATGGCAGGGTGGGGAAGCTTTCTTT.

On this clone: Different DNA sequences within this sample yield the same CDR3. CDR3 nucleotide sequence: TGCAGCGTTGAGACAGGGGGCTACGAGCAGTACTTC. The encoded protein is CSVETGGYEQYF. The chain uses TRBV29-1 and TRBJ2-7; 9 bases are a match to TRBD1. The CDR3 consists of 12 residues. The V gene end was trimmed by 3 bases and the J gene end by 3 bases; junction bases not matched to a gene: 0. The germline gives CDR1 SQVTM, CDR2 ANQGSEA.

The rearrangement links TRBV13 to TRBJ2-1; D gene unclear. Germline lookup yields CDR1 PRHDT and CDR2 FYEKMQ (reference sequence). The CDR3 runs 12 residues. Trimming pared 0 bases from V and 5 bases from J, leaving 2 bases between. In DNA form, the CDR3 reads TGTGCCAGCAGCTTAGGTAACAATGAGCAGTTCTTC. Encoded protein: CASSLGNNEQFF.

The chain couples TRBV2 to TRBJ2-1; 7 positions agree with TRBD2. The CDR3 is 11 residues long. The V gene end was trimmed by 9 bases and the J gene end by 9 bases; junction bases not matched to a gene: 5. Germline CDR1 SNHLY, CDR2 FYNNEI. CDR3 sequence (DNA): TGTGCCAGTTGGTCGGGAGGTGAGCAGTTCTTC. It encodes CASWSGGEQFF.

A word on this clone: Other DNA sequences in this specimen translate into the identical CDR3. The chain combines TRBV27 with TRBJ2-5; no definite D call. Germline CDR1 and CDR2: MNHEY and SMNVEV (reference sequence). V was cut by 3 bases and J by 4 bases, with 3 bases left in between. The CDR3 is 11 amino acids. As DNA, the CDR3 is TGTGCCAGCAGTTTGGGAGAGACCCAGTACTTC. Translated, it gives CASSLGETQYF.

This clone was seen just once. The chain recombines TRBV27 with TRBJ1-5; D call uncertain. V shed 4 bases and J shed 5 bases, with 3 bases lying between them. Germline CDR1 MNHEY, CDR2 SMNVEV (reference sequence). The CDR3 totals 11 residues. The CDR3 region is CASSSDQPQHF. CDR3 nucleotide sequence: TGTGCCAGCAGTTCCGATCAGCCCCAGCATTTT.

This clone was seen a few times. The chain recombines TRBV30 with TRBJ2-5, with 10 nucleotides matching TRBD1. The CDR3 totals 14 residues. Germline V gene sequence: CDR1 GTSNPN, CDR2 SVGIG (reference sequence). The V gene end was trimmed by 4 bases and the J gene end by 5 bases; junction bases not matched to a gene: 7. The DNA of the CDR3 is TGTGCCTGGACCCCGACAGGGGGCGACGAGACCCAGTACTTC. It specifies CAWTPTGGDETQYF. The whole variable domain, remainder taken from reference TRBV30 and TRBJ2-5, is SQTIHQWPATLVQPVGSPLSLECTVEGTSNPNLYWYRQAAGRGLQLLFYSVGIGQISSEVPQNLSASRPQDRQFILSSKKLLLSDSGFYLCAWTPTGGDETQYFGPGTRLLVL.

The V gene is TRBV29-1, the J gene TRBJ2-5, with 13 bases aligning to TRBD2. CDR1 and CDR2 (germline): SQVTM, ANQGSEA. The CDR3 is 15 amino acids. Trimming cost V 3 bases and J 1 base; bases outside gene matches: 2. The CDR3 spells CSVEGLAGPQETQYF. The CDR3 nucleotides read TGCAGCGTTGAGGGACTAGCGGGGCCCCAAGAGACCCAGTACTTC.

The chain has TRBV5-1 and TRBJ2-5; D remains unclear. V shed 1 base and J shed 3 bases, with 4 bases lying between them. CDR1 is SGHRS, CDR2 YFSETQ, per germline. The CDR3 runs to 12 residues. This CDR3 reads CASSLKEETQYF. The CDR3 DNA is TGCGCCAGCAGCTTGAAAGAAGAGACCCAGTACTTC.

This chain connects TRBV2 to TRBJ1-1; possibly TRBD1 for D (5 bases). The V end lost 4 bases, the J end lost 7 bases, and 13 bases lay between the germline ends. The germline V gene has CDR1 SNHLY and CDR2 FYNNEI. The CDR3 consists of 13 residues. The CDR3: CASSVWDGSEAFF. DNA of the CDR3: TGTGCCAGCAGTGTATGGGACGGAAGTGAAGCTTTCTTT.

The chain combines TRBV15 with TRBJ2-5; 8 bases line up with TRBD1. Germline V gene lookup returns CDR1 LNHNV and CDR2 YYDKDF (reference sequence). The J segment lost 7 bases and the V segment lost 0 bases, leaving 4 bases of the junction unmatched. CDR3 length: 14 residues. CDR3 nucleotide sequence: TGTGCCACCAGCAGAGAGGGACAGGCCGGGACCCAGTACTTC. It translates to CATSREGQAGTQYF. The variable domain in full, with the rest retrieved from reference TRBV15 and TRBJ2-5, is DAMVIQNPRYQVTQFGKPVTLSCSQTLNHNVMYWYQQKSSQAPKLLFHYYDKDFNNEADTPDNFQSRRPNTSFCFLDIRSPGLGDTAMYLCATSREGQAGTQYFGPGTRLLVL.

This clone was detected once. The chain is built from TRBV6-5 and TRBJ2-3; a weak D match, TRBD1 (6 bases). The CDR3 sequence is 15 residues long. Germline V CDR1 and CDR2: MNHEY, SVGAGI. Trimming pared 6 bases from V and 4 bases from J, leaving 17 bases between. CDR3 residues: CASSSDSSKPDTQYF. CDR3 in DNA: TGTGCCAGCAGCTCGGACAGCTCGAAACCAGATACGCAGTATTTT.

CDR3 residues: CASSFLDQPQHF. The CDR3 DNA reads as TGTGCCAGCAGCTTTTTAGATCAGCCCCAGCATTTT. J is TRBJ1-5 and V is TRBV7-9; no definite D call. Germline loops: CDR1 SEHNR, CDR2 FQNEAQ (reference sequence). The CDR3 has 12 amino acids. The V end lost 3 bases, the J end lost 5 bases, and 5 bases lay between the germline ends. The variable domain in full, with the rest retrieved from reference TRBV7-9 and TRBJ1-5, is DTGVSQNPRHKITKRGQNVTFRCDPISEHNRLYWYRQTLGQGPEFLTYFQNEAQLEKSRLLSDRFSAERPKGSFSTLEIQRTEQGDSAMYLCASSFLDQPQHFGDGTRLSIL.

This chain's CDR3 is CSSTGWSLSGTEAFF. The CDR3, as DNA: TGCAGCTCGACCGGTTGGTCCCTCAGTGGGACTGAAGCTTTCTTT. The chain is built from TRBV29-1 and TRBJ1-1; D ambiguous. Trimming cost V 8 bases and J 5 bases, with 24 bases left between them. This CDR3 is built from 15 residues. Germline-derived CDR1 and CDR2 are SQVTM and ANQGSEA. Based on the CDR3 plus reference TRBV29-1 and TRBJ1-1, the full variable domain is SAVISQKPSRDICQRGTSLTIQCQVDSQVTMMFWYRQQPGQSLTLIATANQGSEATYESGFVIDKFPISRPNLTFSTLTVSNMSPEDSSIYLCSSTGWSLSGTEAFFGQGTRLTVV.

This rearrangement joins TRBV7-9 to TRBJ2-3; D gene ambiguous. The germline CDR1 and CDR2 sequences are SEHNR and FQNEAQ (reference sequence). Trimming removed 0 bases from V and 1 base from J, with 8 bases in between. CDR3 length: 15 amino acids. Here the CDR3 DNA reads TGTGCCAGCAGCTTAGCCGAGCCCGGCACAGATACGCAGTATTTT. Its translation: CASSLAEPGTDTQYF.

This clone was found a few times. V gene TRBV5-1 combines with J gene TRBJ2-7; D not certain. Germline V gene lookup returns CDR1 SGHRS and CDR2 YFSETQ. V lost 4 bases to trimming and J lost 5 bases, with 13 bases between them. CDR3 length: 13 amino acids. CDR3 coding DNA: TGCGCCAGCAGCCTGGTAGGGTACAACGAGCAGTACTTC. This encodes CASSLVGYNEQYF.

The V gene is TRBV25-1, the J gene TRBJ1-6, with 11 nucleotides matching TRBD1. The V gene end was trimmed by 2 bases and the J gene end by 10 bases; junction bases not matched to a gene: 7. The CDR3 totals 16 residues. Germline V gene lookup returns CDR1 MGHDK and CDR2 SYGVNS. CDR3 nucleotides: TGTGCCAGCAGTGAAGGAGGGACAGGGGGAGGCTCACCCCTCCACTTT. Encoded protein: CASSEGGTGGGSPLHF.